This TCR beta chain was identified during a study of cytomegalovirus exposure and HLA in healthy donors. Overall study context: A later analysis reported the 130 or so validation repertoires used the same platform as the 500 to 800 first-cohort repertoires. Study-level points and caveats: Rare TCR sequences predominated, though certain public TCRs were found in many donors. Reported results showed that the classifier diagnosed cytomegalovirus status with high specificity and sensitivity. The listing of 150 to 200 TCR beta chains classed them as cytomegalovirus-associated.

The length of the CDR3 is 14 residues. Germline values: CDR1 SGHKS, CDR2 YYEKEE (reference sequence). V lost 3 bases to trimming and J lost 2 bases; unmatched junction nucleotides: 1. Sequenced by immunoSEQ multiplex PCR; TCRdb stores in-frame clones only, minus some. The table lists about 120,000 clones, roughly nine tenths of them singletons, with approximately 1.9% in the top ten. On this clone: No antigen is known for it.

This TCR was sampled from a young woman in good health and CMV-seronegative. The sequencing input was PBMCs. The chain joins TRBV5-5 to TRBJ2-7; 11 nucleotides match TRBD1. CDR3 in amino acids: CASSSGQGAYEQYF. CDR3 sequence (DNA): TGTGCCAGCAGCTCGGGACAGGGGGCCTACGAGCAGTACTTC.